These 30 T cell receptor beta chains originate from one sample sequenced in a study of blood T cell repertoires in COVID-19. The protocol was immunoSEQ multiplex PCR, while the TCRdb copy is restricted to in-frame clones and leaves out a portion. This sample has 150,000 to 200,000 clones, with 82% found just once. The sample taken for sequencing was peripheral blood. These receptors all stem from a woman in her thirties or forties with COVID-19, enrolled during active disease.

This clone was seen a few times. The J gene is TRBJ2-7, the V gene TRBV11-2, with D perhaps matching TRBD1 (6 bases). This CDR3 is built from 14 residues. V was clipped by 2 bases and J by 3 bases, with 11 bases between them. Looked up from germline, CDR1 is SGHAT and CDR2 is FQNNGV. The CDR3 region has the DNA TGTGCCAGCAGCTTAAAGCTACAGGGCTACGAGCAGTACTTC. This sequence encodes CASSLKLQGYEQYF.

This chain links TRBV4-1 with TRBJ1-4; tentatively, D is TRBD1 (6 bases). The germline V gene encodes CDR1 MGHRA and CDR2 YSYEKL. The V gene lost 8 bases and the J gene lost 7 bases, with 14 bases spanning the gap. The CDR3 extends over 13 amino acids. CDR3 sequence: CASVGQPSEKLFF. The CDR3 DNA sequence: TGCGCCAGCGTAGGACAGCCCTCTGAAAAACTGTTTTTT.

The rearrangement joins TRBV7-8 to TRBJ1-2; 7 bases line up with TRBD1. V shed 5 bases, J shed 4 bases, and the junction held 16 bases outside the gene matches. From germline, CDR1 is SGHVS and CDR2 FQNEAQ. This CDR3 comprises 17 residues. The CDR3 here is CASSPGMGQPAPYGYTF. CDR3 nucleotides: TGTGCCAGCAGCCCCGGGATGGGACAGCCTGCTCCCTATGGCTACACCTTC.

The chain combines TRBV4-1 with TRBJ1-2; D remains unclear. Germline assignment: CDR1 MGHRA and CDR2 YSYEKL. The CDR3 runs to 14 residues. V shed 4 bases and J shed 8 bases, with 17 bases lying between them. CDR3 sequence reads: CASSPELGMRGYTF. In DNA, the CDR3 is TGCGCCAGCAGCCCGGAGCTTGGTATGCGGGGCTACACCTTC.

The chain links TRBV4-1 to TRBJ2-3; 8 bases agree with TRBD2. The CDR3 contains 19 residues. Per the germline V gene, CDR1 is MGHRA and CDR2 is YSYEKL. V trimming: 0 bases; J trimming: 0 bases; junction bases outside the gene matches: 11. The CDR3 reads CASSQDWVAGSSSTDTQYF. CDR3 in DNA: TGCGCCAGCAGCCAAGATTGGGTAGCGGGGAGCTCTAGCACAGATACGCAGTATTTT.

The chain is built from TRBV3-1 (or the pseudogene TRBV3-2) and TRBJ1-2; 9 bases line up with TRBD1. Germline loops: CDR1 LGHDT, CDR2 YNNKEL (reference sequence). CDR3 size: 17 residues. J was trimmed by 8 bases and V by 2 bases; bases with no gene match: 15. The CDR3 DNA sequence: TGTGCCAGCAGCCAACGTAATCAGAGGACAGGGGCGAGGGGCTACACCTTC. Its translation is CASSQRNQRTGARGYTF.

As DNA, the CDR3 is TGTGCCAGCAGCTTCTCTGGCGGCATCTACAATGAGCAGTTCTTC. Amino acids: CASSFSGGIYNEQFF. The V and J genes are TRBV11-2 and TRBJ2-1; D is ambiguous. The length of the CDR3 is 15 residues. Germline CDR1 and CDR2: SGHAT and FQNNGV. The V end was cut by 3 bases, the J end by 3 bases, with 12 bases between.

The gene calls are TRBV28 and TRBJ2-5; 12 nucleotides match TRBD2. Trimming cost V 8 bases and J 5 bases; bases outside gene matches: 6. The CDR3 is made up of 14 amino acids. Germline V gene sequence: CDR1 MDHEN, CDR2 SYDVKM. The CDR3 region has the DNA TGTGCCAGCGACCCCGGGACTAGCGGGGAGACCCAGTACTTC. Translated: CASDPGTSGETQYF. Based on the CDR3 plus reference TRBV28 and TRBJ2-5, the full variable domain is DVKVTQSSRYLVKRTGEKVFLECVQDMDHENMFWYRQDPGLGLRLIYFSYDVKMKEKGDIPEGYSVSREKKERFSLILESASTNQTSMYLCASDPGTSGETQYFGPGTRLLVL.

V and J are TRBV5-4 and TRBJ1-2; TRBD1 matches 7 bases. Germline CDR1 SGHNT, CDR2 YYREEE (reference sequence). Losses at the gene ends were 0 bases for V and 1 base for J; bases not matched to a gene: 6. This CDR3 has 16 amino acids. DNA for the CDR3: TGTGCCAGCAGCTTGGCGTGGACAGGCTTTAACTATGGCTACACCTTC. Protein: CASSLAWTGFNYGYTF.

The chain carries TRBV7-3 and TRBJ2-3; D is unresolved. The CDR3 extends over 12 amino acids. CDR1 SGHTA and CDR2 FQGTGA come from the germline V gene. Trimming removed 5 bases from V and 5 bases from J, with 8 bases in between. CDR3 residues: CASSPNRDTQYF. In nucleotides, the CDR3 is TGTGCCAGCAGCCCTAACCGAGATACGCAGTATTTT.

The chain couples TRBV6-4 to TRBJ2-1; 7 bases align to TRBD2. V was clipped by 3 bases and J by 2 bases; unmatched bases: 4. Germline assignment: CDR1 MRHNA and CDR2 SNTAGT. The CDR3 loop spans 15 amino acids. This chain's CDR3 is CASSEREMAYNEQFF. In DNA form, the CDR3 reads TGTGCCAGCAGTGAGCGGGAGATGGCCTACAATGAGCAGTTCTTC.

The V and J genes are TRBV30 and TRBJ1-1; the D gene is possibly TRBD1 (6 bases). Germline V CDR1 and CDR2: GTSNPN, SVGIG (reference sequence). Between the trimmed V and J ends, which lost 5 bases and 4 bases, there was a span of 11 bases. This CDR3 region has 12 residues. In DNA form, the CDR3 reads TGTGCCTGGGAACAGGGTCGCACTGAAGCTTTCTTT. It is translated as CAWEQGRTEAFF.

The chain couples TRBV27 to TRBJ2-1; tentatively, D is TRBD1 (6 bases). The CDR3 is 17 residues long. The V gene's germline CDR1 is MNHEY and CDR2 SMNVEV (reference sequence). The V end was cut by 2 bases, the J end by 6 bases, with 20 bases between. Here the CDR3 DNA reads TGTGCCAGCAGTTTAACGTCCTGGGGGCGTCGGGCCAATGAGCAGTTCTTC. It is translated as CASSLTSWGRRANEQFF.

This rearrangement joins TRBV3-1 (or the pseudogene TRBV3-2) to TRBJ2-1; 14 positions agree with TRBD2. Germline lookup yields CDR1 LGHDT and CDR2 YNNKEL (reference sequence). This CDR3 region has 21 residues. J lost 2 bases, V lost 4 bases, and 16 bases had no gene match. Here the CDR3 DNA reads TGTGCCAGCAGCCCCCGTTCCGGGACTAGCGGGAGAGCCCTCACCTACAATGAGCAGTTCTTC. It codes for CASSPRSGTSGRALTYNEQFF.

V is TRBV7-9 and J is TRBJ1-1; D is perhaps TRBD1 (5 bases). CDR3 length: 15 residues. CDR1 and CDR2 from the germline V gene are SEHNR and FQNEAQ (reference sequence). V was pared by 5 bases and J by 1 base, with 14 bases between. The CDR3 reads CASSPLGVGNTEAFF. The DNA of the CDR3 is TGTGCCAGCAGCCCCTTAGGGGTTGGGAACACTGAAGCTTTCTTT.

The V and J genes are TRBV3-1 (or the pseudogene TRBV3-2) and TRBJ2-3, with TRBD2 matching over 7 bases. This CDR3 is 18 amino acids long. With V trimmed by 7 bases and J by 0 bases, 16 bases remained unmatched. Germline V gene sequence: CDR1 LGHDT, CDR2 YNNKEL (reference sequence). CDR3 DNA sequence: TGTGCCAGCATGAGCCAGGGTTTAGCGGGCTCGAGCACAGATACGCAGTATTTT. Amino acids: CASMSQGLAGSSTDTQYF.

At least ten counts were recorded for this clone. This chain joins TRBV7-8 and TRBJ1-3; the D gene is possibly TRBD1 (6 bases). Germline CDR1 and CDR2: SGHVS and FQNEAQ. The CDR3 covers 16 residues. V shed 5 bases and J shed 0 bases, with 14 bases lying between them. The CDR3 region is CASSLPTGSSGNTIYF. The CDR3 DNA reads as TGTGCCAGCAGCCTCCCGACAGGCTCCTCTGGAAACACCATATATTTT.

J is TRBJ2-4 and V is TRBV6-6; TRBD1 agrees at 7 bases. Germline V gene lookup returns CDR1 MNHNY and CDR2 SVGAGI (reference sequence). V trimming: 6 bases; J trimming: 2 bases; junction bases outside the gene matches: 7. This CDR3 region has 15 residues. The CDR3 DNA reads TGTGCCAGCAGCACTACAGGGGCGCCCAAAAACATTCAGTACTTC. Its translation: CASSTTGAPKNIQYF.

DNA of the CDR3: TGTGCCAGCAGAGGGGGCGGTTCCCTCGGCACTGAAGCTTTCTTT. Protein: CASRGGGSLGTEAFF. The chain uses TRBV27 and TRBJ1-1, with TRBD1 matching over 7 bases. This CDR3 comprises 15 residues. The germline CDR1 and CDR2 sequences are MNHEY and SMNVEV (reference sequence). V shed 6 bases, J shed 4 bases, and the junction held 11 bases outside the gene matches.

V is TRBV5-4 and J is TRBJ2-5, with 7 bases identical to TRBD2. CDR1 is SGHNT and CDR2 is YYREEE in the germline V gene (reference sequence). Trimming removed 4 bases from V and 1 base from J; junction bases left unmatched: 7. The CDR3 consists of 15 residues. CDR3 DNA: TGTGCCAGCAGCCCTAGACTAGCAGGCCAAGAGACCCAGTACTTC. As protein: CASSPRLAGQETQYF.

The genes are TRBV7-8 and TRBJ1-4, with TRBD1 identical over 10 bases. The CDR3 consists of 15 residues. J gave up 8 bases and V 3 bases, and 6 bases lay outside the gene matches. Germline V gene data show CDR1 as SGHVS and CDR2 as FQNEAQ. CDR3 loop: CASSLGTGAGEKLFF. The CDR3 DNA reads as TGTGCCAGCAGCTTGGGGACAGGGGCAGGGGAAAAACTGTTTTTT. Full variable domain (rest looked up from reference TRBV7-8 and TRBJ1-4): GAGVSQSPRYKVAKRGQDVALRCDPISGHVSLFWYQQALGQGPEFLTYFQNEAQLDKSGLPSDRFFAERPEGSVSTLKIQRTQQEDSAVYLCASSLGTGAGEKLFFGSGTQLSVL.

The chain links TRBV28 to TRBJ2-7; a possible D gene is TRBD2 (5 bases). Per the germline V gene, CDR1 is MDHEN and CDR2 is SYDVKM. Trimming pared 4 bases from V and 0 bases from J, leaving 10 bases between. This CDR3 contains 14 residues. The CDR3 bases are TGTGCCAGCAGTTACACTCGGGACTCCTACGAGCAGTACTTC. This translates into CASSYTRDSYEQYF.

The chain carries TRBV7-3 and TRBJ1-2; 7 positions agree with TRBD1. Trimming took 5 bases from V and 6 from J; bases not matched to a gene: 6. CDR1 SGHTA and CDR2 FQGTGA come from the germline V gene. The CDR3 is made up of 13 amino acids. CDR3 nucleotides: TGTGCCAGCAGCCCACACAGGGGAGATGGCTACACCTTC. Encoded protein: CASSPHRGDGYTF.

This rearrangement joins TRBV2 to TRBJ1-1, with unresolved D. This CDR3 region has 14 residues. V lost 6 bases, J lost 0 bases, and 11 bases lay in between. Germline CDR1 reads SNHLY; CDR2 reads FYNNEI. In DNA form, the CDR3 reads TGTGCCAGCAGGGCAATCGACATGAACACTGAAGCTTTCTTT. This gives the protein CASRAIDMNTEAFF.

The rearrangement links TRBV28 to TRBJ2-2, with D hard to call. The CDR3 is 13 residues long. Germline V gives CDR1 MDHEN, CDR2 SYDVKM. V lost 3 bases, J lost 6 bases, and 8 bases lay in between. CDR3 nucleotides: TGTGCCAGCAGTTTCCTCCGGGCCGGGGAGCTGTTTTTT. Residues: CASSFLRAGELFF.

This clone was counted ten times or more. The chain uses TRBV6-2 or TRBV6-3 and TRBJ2-1, with D perhaps matching TRBD1 (5 bases). Germline CDR1 MNHEY, CDR2 SVGEGT. CDR3 length: 13 amino acids. The ends were cut back, 2 bases at V and 9 bases at J, with 11 bases in the middle. As DNA, the CDR3 is TGTGCCAGCAGTTACCCTGCTAGGGGTGAGCAGTTCTTC. Encoded protein: CASSYPARGEQFF.

This clone was recorded a few times. This chain connects TRBV7-2 to TRBJ2-7, with 10 bases aligning to TRBD2. The germline gives CDR1 SGHTA, CDR2 FQGNSA. The CDR3 is made up of 16 amino acids. After removal of 1 base from V and 7 bases from J, the junction contained 10 bases not matched to a gene. The CDR3 here is CASSLVPAGGPGEQYF. The CDR3 DNA sequence: TGTGCCAGCAGCTTAGTCCCAGCGGGAGGGCCGGGGGAGCAGTACTTC.

The chain employs TRBV5-5 and TRBJ2-5; 14 nucleotides align to TRBD2. The CDR3 is 19 amino acids. CDR1 is SGHKS and CDR2 is YYEKEE in the germline V gene (reference sequence). V lost 1 base and J lost 1; bases outside the gene matches: 9. The CDR3 here is CASSLRWRTSGGSQETQYF. DNA of the CDR3: TGTGCCAGCAGCTTGAGGTGGAGGACTAGCGGGGGGAGCCAAGAGACCCAGTACTTC. Full variable domain (remainder filled in from reference TRBV5-5 and TRBJ2-5): DAGVTQSPTHLIKTRGQQVTLRCSPISGHKSVSWYQQVLGQGPQFIFQYYEKEERGRGNFPDRFSARQFPNYSSELNVNALLLGDSALYLCASSLRWRTSGGSQETQYFGPGTRLLVL.

The chain uses TRBV7-8 and TRBJ1-1; 7 bases are a match to TRBD1. CDR3 length: 17 amino acids. With V trimmed by 1 base and J by 2 bases, 10 bases remained unmatched. Germline-derived CDR1 and CDR2 are SGHVS and FQNEAQ. The DNA of the CDR3 is TGTGCCAGCAGCTTAGTTTTGGGGACAGTCGAAAACACTGAAGCTTTCTTT. Protein product: CASSLVLGTVENTEAFF.

The sample holds a few counts of this clone. The chain is built from TRBV5-1 and TRBJ1-4, with 7 bases that match TRBD1. The CDR3 runs 14 residues. Germline lookup yields CDR1 SGHRS and CDR2 YFSETQ. J gave up 6 bases and V 4 bases, and 6 bases lay outside the gene matches. CDR3 nucleotides: TGCGCCAGCAGCGAGGGGGCGCCCCATGAAAAACTGTTTTTT. Encoded protein: CASSEGAPHEKLFF.